The entry below describes one TCR beta chain. The sample originates from a study of shared clonotypes between healthy human individuals. CDR1 and CDR2 from the germline V gene are SGHRS and YFSETQ. V was pared by 3 bases and J by 4 bases, with 16 bases between. CDR3 length: 15 amino acids. Produced via immunoSEQ multiplex PCR; TCRdb's table is partial and in-frame only. The table has roughly 2 million clones, roughly 95% seen once. The gene calls are TRBV5-1 and TRBJ1-1, with D unresolved. The source is a man younger than 30 in good health. The sequenced material came from naive CD4+ T cells sorted from blood. The subset denotes: CD45RA+ positively selected. CDR3 region: CASSSGDVEITEAFF. The CDR3 DNA reads TGCGCCAGCAGCTCCGGAGATGTGGAGATCACTGAAGCTTTCTTT.